These T cell receptor beta chains were read from a single sample in a study of T cell changes during pregnancy in multiple sclerosis. The table came from immunoSEQ multiplex PCR; TCRdb's copy has only in-frame clones and leaves some out. The table has tens of thousands of clones, just over 90% seen once; the top ten hold around 0.71%. The sample in question was CD4+ T cells from peripheral blood mononuclear cells, obtained in the first trimester of pregnancy. All receptors come from a female donor with multiple sclerosis, enrolled in a pregnancy study. Each CDR3 is given with its conserved first and last residue. The order of the fields is J gene, V gene, CDR3 length, D gene, clone size, CDR3 DNA, CDR3 protein. A D gene is named only where the DNA matches it firmly. Clone size appears in some rows only: once, few, many, or a class for an expanded clone.

>TRBJ2-2|TRBV30|17|TRBD1|NA
TGTGCCTGGAATCGGATTGTAGGGGGCTCGACCACCTGGGAGCTGTTTTTT
CAWNRIVGGSTTWELFF
>TRBJ1-2|TRBV7-8|14|TRBD1|NA
TGTGCCAGCAGCCGGGGACAGGGAAACTATGGCTACACCTTC
CASSRGQGNYGYTF
>TRBJ1-1|TRBV18|13|NA|NA
TGTGCCAGCTCACCACGGGACAACTCTGAAGCTTTCTTT
CASSPRDNSEAFF
>TRBJ2-7|TRBV6-4|12|TRBD2|NA
TGTGCCAGCCCCGGGAGGTACGGCGAGCAGTACTTC
CASPGRYGEQYF
>TRBJ2-1|TRBV6-1|16|TRBD1|NA
TGTGCCAGCAGTGGACCGGGACAGGGGGTACATGGTGAGCAGTTCTTC
CASSGPGQGVHGEQFF
>TRBJ2-2|TRBV5-1|16|NA|NA
TGCGCCAGCAGCTTCGAACAGGGCCTCAACACCGGGGAGCTGTTTTTT
CASSFEQGLNTGELFF
>TRBJ2-5|TRBV7-3|13|NA|once
TGTGCCAGCAGCTTAACCAGGGAAGAGACCCAGTACTTC
CASSLTREETQYF
>TRBJ2-3|TRBV7-8|16|TRBD2|NA
TGTGCCAGCAGCAGGGGACTAGCGGGGAGCACAGATACGCAGTATTTT
CASSRGLAGSTDTQYF
>TRBJ2-7|TRBV9|13|NA|NA
TGTGCCAGCAGCCCCTCGACTTTCTACGAGCAGTACTTC
CASSPSTFYEQYF
>TRBJ1-6|TRBV19|16|TRBD1|NA
TGTGCCAGTAGTATAGATAATCCGTTAATGGGGACAGCCCTCCACTTT
CASSIDNPLMGTALHF
>TRBJ1-2|TRBV5-1|14|NA|NA
TGCGCCAGCAGCCCGGCGACATCTAACTATGGCTACACCTTC
CASSPATSNYGYTF
>TRBJ1-5|TRBV30|13|NA|NA
TGTGCCTGGAGTTCGACATCTGGTCAGCCCCAGCATTTT
CAWSSTSGQPQHF
>TRBJ2-2|TRBV2|11|NA|medium-sized
TGTGCCACCACGAACACCGGGGAGCTGTTTTTT
CATTNTGELFF
>TRBJ2-7|TRBV5-6|17|TRBD1|NA
TGTGCCAGCAGCTTCCTGTGGGACAGGGGGACTGGGTACGAGCAGTACTTC
CASSFLWDRGTGYEQYF
>TRBJ1-3|TRBV5-1|14|NA|NA
TGCGCCAGCAGCCCAGGTGTGGCTGGAAACACCATATATTTT
CASSPGVAGNTIYF
>TRBJ1-5|TRBV9|13|NA|NA
TGTGCCAGCAGCGTAGACGGGGATCAGCCCCAGCATTTT
CASSVDGDQPQHF
>TRBJ1-5|TRBV19|14|TRBD1|NA
TGTGCCAGTAGGAACAGGGGGCCAGATCAGCCCCAGCATTTT
CASRNRGPDQPQHF
>TRBJ1-3|TRBV6-5|11|NA|NA
TGTGCCAGCTCCACTGGAAACACCATATATTTT
CASSTGNTIYF
>TRBJ1-3|TRBV5-5|16|TRBD1|NA
TGTGCCAGCAGCCTGGTGGCCAGGGGGACTGGAAACACCATATATTTT
CASSLVARGTGNTIYF
>TRBJ2-3|TRBV7-6|19|TRBD2|NA
TGTGCCAGCAGCTTTTACCCCCAAGGGCGGGGGGGCGGCACAGATACGCAGTATTTT
CASSFYPQGRGGGTDTQYF
>TRBJ2-7|TRBV11-2|15|TRBD1|once
TGTGCCAGCAGCTTAGAGGGCAGGGGGTCCTACGAGCAGTACTTC
CASSLEGRGSYEQYF
>TRBJ2-1|TRBV7-2|17|TRBD2|NA
TGTGCCAGCAGCCAAGGGACTAGCGGGGGGGGTTACAATGAGCAGTTCTTC
CASSQGTSGGGYNEQFF
>TRBJ2-1|TRBV7-8|13|NA|once
TGTGCCAGCAGCCCCCCCCGGCGGGATGAGCAGTTCTTC
CASSPPRRDEQFF
>TRBJ1-1|TRBV18|15|NA|NA
TGTGCCAGCTCACCTACGGTGGTCAGGGAAACTGAAGCTTTCTTT
CASSPTVVRETEAFF
>TRBJ1-4|TRBV30|17|TRBD1|NA
TGTGCCTGGAGTCCCTTGGACAGGGTCGCTACTAATGAAAAACTGTTTTTT
CAWSPLDRVATNEKLFF
>TRBJ1-1|TRBV5-6|13|NA|NA
TGTGCCAGCAGTTATTACAGTAACACTGAAGCTTTCTTT
CASSYYSNTEAFF
>TRBJ1-1|TRBV5-1|13|TRBD1|NA
TGCGCCAGCAGTTCGGACAGGCATACTGAAGCTTTCTTT
CASSSDRHTEAFF
>TRBJ1-2|TRBV29-1|11|NA|NA
TGCAGCGTTGAAGAGCCCCGGGGCTACACCTTC
CSVEEPRGYTF
>TRBJ1-1|TRBV5-6|14|TRBD1|NA
TGTGCCAGCAGCTTGGGGGACAGGGGGCGCGTCGCTTTCTTT
CASSLGDRGRVAFF
>TRBJ1-2|TRBV19|12|NA|NA
TGTGCCAGTAGTAAGACAGTCTATGGCTACACCTTC
CASSKTVYGYTF
>TRBJ1-3|TRBV4-1|14|TRBD1|NA
TGCGCCAGCAGCCAGGGACAGGGTGGAAACACCATATATTTT
CASSQGQGGNTIYF
>TRBJ1-5|TRBV2|14|NA|NA
TGTGCCAGCAGTGAAGAGCAGGGCGGTCAGCCCCAGCATTTT
CASSEEQGGQPQHF
>TRBJ1-1|TRBV5-1|15|NA|NA
TGCGCCAGCAGCCCCGGGTCCGGAACAAACACTGAAGCTTTCTTT
CASSPGSGTNTEAFF
>TRBJ2-3|TRBV5-6|14|TRBD1|NA
TGTGCCAGCAGCACAGGGGCTAGCACAGATACGCAGTATTTT
CASSTGASTDTQYF
>TRBJ1-2|TRBV18|14|TRBD1|NA
TGTGCCAGCTCCGTGACAGGGGGCGAATATGGCTACACCTTC
CASSVTGGEYGYTF
>TRBJ1-1|TRBV19|13|TRBD1|NA
TGTGCCATTGTGGACAGGGCAGGGTCTGAAGCTTTCTTT
CAIVDRAGSEAFF
>TRBJ2-5|TRBV6-1|15|TRBD1|NA
TGTGCCAGCAGGACCGGGACAGGGTTAGGAGAGACCCAGTACTTC
CASRTGTGLGETQYF
>TRBJ2-7|TRBV2|12|TRBD1|NA
TGTGCCACTCGGCAGGGGGCCTACGAGCAGTACTTC
CATRQGAYEQYF
>TRBJ2-1|TRBV5-1|13|NA|NA
TGCGCCAGCAGCTTGGTGGGCGATAGTGAGCAGTTCTTC
CASSLVGDSEQFF
>TRBJ1-1|TRBV6-5|12|TRBD1|NA
TGTGCCAGCAGTGCTCCGGGACAGACGGTTTTCTTT
CASSAPGQTVFF
>TRBJ2-1|TRBV2|15|TRBD2|NA
TGTGCCAGCAGTGTTAGGACTAGCGGGGGGAATGAGCAGTTCTTC
CASSVRTSGGNEQFF
>TRBJ1-5|TRBV2|13|NA|NA
TGTGCCAGCAGTGCTGCAGGGCATCAGCCCCAGCATTTT
CASSAAGHQPQHF
>TRBJ1-1|TRBV18|13|NA|NA
TGTGCCAGCTCTCAGGGTACTGGCACTGAAGCTTTCTTT
CASSQGTGTEAFF
>TRBJ1-2|TRBV19|16|NA|once
TGTGCCAGTAGTTTGCGGTCCCCCTCCCGCGGCAATGGCTACACCTTC
CASSLRSPSRGNGYTF
>TRBJ2-7|TRBV14|14|NA|few
TGTGCCAGCAGCCGCTCGGGATTCCCCTACGAGCAGTACTTC
CASSRSGFPYEQYF
>TRBJ1-1|TRBV29-1|14|TRBD1|NA
TGCAGCGTGGCCCCGACAGGGGCCCTTGGTCGGGCTTTCTTT
CSVAPTGALGRAFF
>TRBJ1-2|TRBV28|14|NA|NA
TGTGCCAGCAGTGGACAGACAGATCTCTATGGCTACACCTTC
CASSGQTDLYGYTF
>TRBJ1-1|TRBV5-5|15|NA|NA
TGTGCCAGCAGCGCCGGGACTAACAGGGTGTTTGAAGCTTTCTTT
CASSAGTNRVFEAFF
>TRBJ1-2|TRBV28|15|NA|NA
TGTGCCAGCAACCCCATGCGGGGACGTGGCTATGGCTACACCTTC
CASNPMRGRGYGYTF
>TRBJ1-6|TRBV2|17|TRBD1|NA
TGTGCCAGCAAATGGGGGACAGGGATATCCTATAATTCACCCCTCCACTTT
CASKWGTGISYNSPLHF
>TRBJ2-3|TRBV19|16|TRBD2|NA
TGTGCCAGTAGTTTTCGGACTAGCGGGGGCCGGGATACGCAGTATTTT
CASSFRTSGGRDTQYF
>TRBJ1-4|TRBV6-6|13|NA|NA
TGTGCCAGCAGAGGCAGCGGGAATGAAAAACTGTTTTTT
CASRGSGNEKLFF
>TRBJ2-3|TRBV4-1|19|TRBD2|once
TGCGCCAGCAGCCAAGACTACCGGGGGACTAGCGGGGTACCAGATACGCAGTATTTT
CASSQDYRGTSGVPDTQYF
>TRBJ2-7|TRBV5-1|14|NA|NA
TGCGCCAGCAGCTTGGACAGGGATCGATACGAGCAGTACTTC
CASSLDRDRYEQYF
>TRBJ1-1|TRBV29-1|13|NA|NA
TGCAGCGTTACTGACAGCTCGAACACTGAAGCTTTCTTT
CSVTDSSNTEAFF
>TRBJ1-3|TRBV4-1|14|TRBD1|NA
TGCGCCAGCAGCCAAGAGACAGGGGGAAACACCATATATTTT
CASSQETGGNTIYF
>TRBJ2-7|TRBV5-5|15|TRBD1|NA
TGTGCCAGCAGCTCTGCCGGGACAGGGGGCTACGAGCAGTACTTC
CASSSAGTGGYEQYF
>TRBJ2-5|TRBV10-3|13|TRBD2|NA
TGTGCCATCAGTGAGTGGGGGGGAAGGACCCAGTACTTC
CAISEWGGRTQYF